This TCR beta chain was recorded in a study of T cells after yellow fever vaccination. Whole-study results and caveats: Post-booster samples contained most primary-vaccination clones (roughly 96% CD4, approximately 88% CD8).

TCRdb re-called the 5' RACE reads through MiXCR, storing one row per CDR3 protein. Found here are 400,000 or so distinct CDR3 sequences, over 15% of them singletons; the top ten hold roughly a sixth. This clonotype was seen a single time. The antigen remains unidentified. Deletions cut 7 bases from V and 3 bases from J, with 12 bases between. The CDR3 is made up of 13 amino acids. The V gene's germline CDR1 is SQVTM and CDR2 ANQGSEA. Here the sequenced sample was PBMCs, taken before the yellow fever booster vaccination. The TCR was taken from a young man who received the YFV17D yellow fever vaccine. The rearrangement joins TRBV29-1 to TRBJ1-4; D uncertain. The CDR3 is CSGRVAANEKLFF. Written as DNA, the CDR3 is TGCAGCGGGCGGGTGGCAGCTAATGAAAAACTGTTTTTT. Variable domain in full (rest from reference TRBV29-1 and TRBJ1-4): SAVISQKPSRDICQRGTSLTIQCQVDSQVTMMFWYRQQPGQSLTLIATANQGSEATYESGFVIDKFPISRPNLTFSTLTVSNMSPEDSSIYLCSGRVAANEKLFFGSGTQLSVL.